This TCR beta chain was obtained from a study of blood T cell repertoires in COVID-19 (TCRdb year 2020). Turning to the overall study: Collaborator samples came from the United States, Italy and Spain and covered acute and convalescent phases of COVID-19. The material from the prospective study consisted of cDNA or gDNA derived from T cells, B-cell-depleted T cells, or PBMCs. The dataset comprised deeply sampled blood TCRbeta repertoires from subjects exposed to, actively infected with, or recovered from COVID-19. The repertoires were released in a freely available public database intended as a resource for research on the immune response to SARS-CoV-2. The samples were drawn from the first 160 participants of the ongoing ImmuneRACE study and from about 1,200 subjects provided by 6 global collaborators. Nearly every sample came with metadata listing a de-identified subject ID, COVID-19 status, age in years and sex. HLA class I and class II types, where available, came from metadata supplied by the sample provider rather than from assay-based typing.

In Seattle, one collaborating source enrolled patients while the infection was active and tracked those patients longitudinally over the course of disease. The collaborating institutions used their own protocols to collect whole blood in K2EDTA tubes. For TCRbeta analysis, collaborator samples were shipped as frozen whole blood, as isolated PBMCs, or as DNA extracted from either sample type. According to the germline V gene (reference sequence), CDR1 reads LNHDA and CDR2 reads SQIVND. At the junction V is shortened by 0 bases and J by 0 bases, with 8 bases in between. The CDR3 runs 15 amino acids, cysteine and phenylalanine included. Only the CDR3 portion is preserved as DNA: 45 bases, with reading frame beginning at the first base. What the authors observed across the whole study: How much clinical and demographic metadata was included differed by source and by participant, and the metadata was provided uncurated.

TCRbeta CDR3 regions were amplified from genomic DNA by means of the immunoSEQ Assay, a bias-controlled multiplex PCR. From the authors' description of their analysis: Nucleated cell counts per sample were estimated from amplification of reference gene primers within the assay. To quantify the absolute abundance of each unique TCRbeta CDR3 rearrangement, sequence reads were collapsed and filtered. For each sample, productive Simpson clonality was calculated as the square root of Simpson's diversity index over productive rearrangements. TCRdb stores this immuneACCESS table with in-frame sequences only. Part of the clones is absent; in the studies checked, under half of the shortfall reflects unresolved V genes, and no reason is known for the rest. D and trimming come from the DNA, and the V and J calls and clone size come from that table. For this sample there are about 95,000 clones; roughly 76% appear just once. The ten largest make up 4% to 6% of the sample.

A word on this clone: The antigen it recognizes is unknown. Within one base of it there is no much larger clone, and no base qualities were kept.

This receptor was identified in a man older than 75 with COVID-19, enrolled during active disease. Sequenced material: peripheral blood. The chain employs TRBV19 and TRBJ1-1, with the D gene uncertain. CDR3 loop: CASSIDASLNTEAFF. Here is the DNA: TGTGCCAGTAGTATAGATGCCAGTTTGAACACTGAAGCTTTCTTT.